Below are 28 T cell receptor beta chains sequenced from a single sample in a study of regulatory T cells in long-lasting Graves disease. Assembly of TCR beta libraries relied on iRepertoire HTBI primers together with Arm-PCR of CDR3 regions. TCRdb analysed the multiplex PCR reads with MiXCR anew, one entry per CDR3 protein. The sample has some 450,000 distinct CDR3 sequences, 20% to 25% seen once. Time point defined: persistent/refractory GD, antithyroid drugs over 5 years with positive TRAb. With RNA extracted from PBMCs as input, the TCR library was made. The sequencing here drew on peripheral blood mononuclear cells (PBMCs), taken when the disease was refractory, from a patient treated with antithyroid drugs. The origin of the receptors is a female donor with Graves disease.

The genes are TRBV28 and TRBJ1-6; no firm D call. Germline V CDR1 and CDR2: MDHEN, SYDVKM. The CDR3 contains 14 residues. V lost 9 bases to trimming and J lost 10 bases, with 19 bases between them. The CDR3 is CASKRRTVSSPLHF. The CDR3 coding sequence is TGTGCCAGTAAAAGACGGACGGTGTCCTCACCCCTCCACTTT.

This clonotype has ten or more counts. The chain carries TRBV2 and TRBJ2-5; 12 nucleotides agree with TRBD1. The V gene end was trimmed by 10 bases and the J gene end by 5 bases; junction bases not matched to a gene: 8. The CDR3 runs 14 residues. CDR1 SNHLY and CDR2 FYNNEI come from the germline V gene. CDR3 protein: CATSGTGGGETQYF. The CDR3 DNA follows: TGTGCCACCAGCGGGACAGGGGGCGGGGAGACCCAGTACTTC.

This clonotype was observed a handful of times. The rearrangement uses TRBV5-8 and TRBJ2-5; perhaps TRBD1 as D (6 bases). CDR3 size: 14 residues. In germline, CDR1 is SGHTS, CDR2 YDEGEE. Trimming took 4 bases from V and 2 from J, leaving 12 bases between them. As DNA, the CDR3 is TGTGCCAGCAGCATGAGGACAGCACAAGAGACCCAGTACTTC. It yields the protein CASSMRTAQETQYF.

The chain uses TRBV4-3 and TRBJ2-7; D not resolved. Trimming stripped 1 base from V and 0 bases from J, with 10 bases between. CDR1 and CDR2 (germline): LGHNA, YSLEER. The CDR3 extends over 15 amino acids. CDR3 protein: CASSQGTPSSYEQYF. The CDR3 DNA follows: TGCGCCAGCAGCCAAGGAACGCCTAGCTCCTACGAGCAGTACTTC.

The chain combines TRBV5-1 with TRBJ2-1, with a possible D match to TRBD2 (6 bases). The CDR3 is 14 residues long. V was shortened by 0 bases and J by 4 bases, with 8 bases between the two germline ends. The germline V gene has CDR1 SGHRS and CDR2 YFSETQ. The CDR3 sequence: CASSLVREYNEQFF. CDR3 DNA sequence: TGCGCCAGCAGCTTGGTCCGGGAGTACAATGAGCAGTTCTTC.

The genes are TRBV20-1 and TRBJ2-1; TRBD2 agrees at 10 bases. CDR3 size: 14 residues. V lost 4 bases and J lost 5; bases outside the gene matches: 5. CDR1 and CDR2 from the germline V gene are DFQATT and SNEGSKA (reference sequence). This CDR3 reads CSAISGRSNNEQFF. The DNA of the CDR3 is TGCAGTGCTATTAGCGGGAGGTCAAACAATGAGCAGTTCTTC.

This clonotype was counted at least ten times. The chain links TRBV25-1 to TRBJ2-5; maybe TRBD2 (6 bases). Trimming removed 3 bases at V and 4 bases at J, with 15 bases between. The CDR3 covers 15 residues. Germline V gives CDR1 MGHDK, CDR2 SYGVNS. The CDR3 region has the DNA TGTGCCAGCAGTGACGCCTACGGGGGAGGAGAGACCCAGTACTTC. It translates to CASSDAYGGGETQYF.

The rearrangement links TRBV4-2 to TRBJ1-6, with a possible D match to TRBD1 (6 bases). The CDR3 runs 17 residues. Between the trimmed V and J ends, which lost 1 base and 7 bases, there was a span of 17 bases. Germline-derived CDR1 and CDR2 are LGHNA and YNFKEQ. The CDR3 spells CASSQGFWDTGNSPLHF. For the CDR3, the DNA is TGTGCCAGCAGCCAAGGTTTCTGGGACACCGGAAATTCACCCCTCCACTTT.

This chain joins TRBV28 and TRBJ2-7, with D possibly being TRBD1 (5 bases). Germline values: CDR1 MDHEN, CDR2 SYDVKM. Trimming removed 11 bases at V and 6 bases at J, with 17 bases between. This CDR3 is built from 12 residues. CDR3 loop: CAGADSISEQYF. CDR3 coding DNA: TGTGCCGGCGCCGACAGTATTTCCGAGCAGTACTTC.

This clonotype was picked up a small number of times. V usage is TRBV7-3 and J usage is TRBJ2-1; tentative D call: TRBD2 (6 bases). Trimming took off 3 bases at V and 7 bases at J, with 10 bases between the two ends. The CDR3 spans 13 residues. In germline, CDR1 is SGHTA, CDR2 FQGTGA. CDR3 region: CASSLGLENEQFF. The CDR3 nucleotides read TGTGCCAGCAGCTTGGGACTGGAGAATGAGCAGTTCTTC.

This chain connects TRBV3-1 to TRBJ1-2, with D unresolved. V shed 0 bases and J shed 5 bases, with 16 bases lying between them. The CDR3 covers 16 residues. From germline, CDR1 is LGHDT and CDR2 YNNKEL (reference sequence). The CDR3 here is CASSQDLSDEEYGYTF. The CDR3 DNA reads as TGTGCCAGCAGCCAAGATCTTTCGGATGAGGAGTATGGCTACACCTTC.

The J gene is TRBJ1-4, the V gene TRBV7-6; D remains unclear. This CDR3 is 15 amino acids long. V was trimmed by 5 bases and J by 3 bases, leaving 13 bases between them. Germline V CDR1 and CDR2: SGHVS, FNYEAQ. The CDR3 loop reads CASSASGFPNEKLFF. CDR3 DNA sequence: TGTGCCAGCAGCGCCTCGGGGTTCCCTAATGAAAAACTGTTTTTT. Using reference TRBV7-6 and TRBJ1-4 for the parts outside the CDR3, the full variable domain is GAGVSQSPRYKVTKRGQDVALRCDPISGHVSLYWYRQALGQGPEFLTYFNYEAQQDKSGLPNDRFSAERPEGSISTLTIQRTEQRDSAMYRCASSASGFPNEKLFFGSGTQLSVL.

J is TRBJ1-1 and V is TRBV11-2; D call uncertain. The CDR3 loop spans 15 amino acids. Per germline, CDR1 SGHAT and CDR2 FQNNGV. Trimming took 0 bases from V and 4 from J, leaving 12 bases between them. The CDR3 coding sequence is TGTGCCAGCAGCTTAGATTTGGCCAGAAGCACTGAAGCTTTCTTT. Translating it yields CASSLDLARSTEAFF.

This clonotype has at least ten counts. DNA for the CDR3: TGTGCCAGCAGTTCCCCGACAGGGGGCCACACCTTC. It specifies CASSSPTGGHTF. The chain combines TRBV12-3 or TRBV12-4 with TRBJ1-2, with 10 bases aligning to TRBD1. CDR3 length: 12 amino acids. V dropped 4 bases and J dropped 12; count of bases not matched to a gene: 5.

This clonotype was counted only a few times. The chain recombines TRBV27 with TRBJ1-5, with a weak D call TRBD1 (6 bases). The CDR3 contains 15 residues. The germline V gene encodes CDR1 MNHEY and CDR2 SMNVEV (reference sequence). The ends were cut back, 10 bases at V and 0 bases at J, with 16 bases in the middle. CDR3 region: CATQLGQYSNQPQHF. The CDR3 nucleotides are TGTGCCACCCAACTCGGACAGTATAGCAATCAGCCCCAGCATTTT.

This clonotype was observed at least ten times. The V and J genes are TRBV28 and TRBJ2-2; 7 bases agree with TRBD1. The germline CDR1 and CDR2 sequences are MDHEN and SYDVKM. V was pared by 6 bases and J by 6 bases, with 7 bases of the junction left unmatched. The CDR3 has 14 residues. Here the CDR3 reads CASREHRGPGELFF. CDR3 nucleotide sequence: TGTGCCAGCAGGGAACACAGGGGTCCCGGGGAGCTGTTTTTT.

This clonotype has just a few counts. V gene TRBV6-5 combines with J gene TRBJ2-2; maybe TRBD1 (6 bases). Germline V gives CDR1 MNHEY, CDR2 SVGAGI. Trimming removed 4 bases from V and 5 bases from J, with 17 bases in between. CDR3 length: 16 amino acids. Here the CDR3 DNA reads TGTGCCAGCAGTTCATGGGACACCCGGACGACCGGGGAGCTGTTTTTT. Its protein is CASSSWDTRTTGELFF.

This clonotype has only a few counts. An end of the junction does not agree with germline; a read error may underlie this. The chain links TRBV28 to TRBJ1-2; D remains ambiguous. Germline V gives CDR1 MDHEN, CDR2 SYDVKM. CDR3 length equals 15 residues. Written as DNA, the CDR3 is TGCGCCAGCAGCCAGCGGTTCAACTTTGCTCGTGGCTACACCTTC. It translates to CASSQRFNFARGYTF.

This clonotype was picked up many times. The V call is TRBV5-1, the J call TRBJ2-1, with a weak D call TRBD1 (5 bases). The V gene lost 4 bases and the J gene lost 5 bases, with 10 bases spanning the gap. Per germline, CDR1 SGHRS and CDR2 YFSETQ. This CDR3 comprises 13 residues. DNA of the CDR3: TGCGCCAGCAGCCCGGCAGGGAACAATGAGCAGTTCTTC. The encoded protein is CASSPAGNNEQFF.

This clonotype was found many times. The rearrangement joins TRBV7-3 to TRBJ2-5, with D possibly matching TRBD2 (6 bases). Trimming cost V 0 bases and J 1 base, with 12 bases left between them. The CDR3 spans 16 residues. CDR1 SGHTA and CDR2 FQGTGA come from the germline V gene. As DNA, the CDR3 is TGTGCCAGCAGCTTAACTGGCGGGACCCCCCAAGAGACCCAGTACTTC. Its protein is CASSLTGGTPQETQYF.

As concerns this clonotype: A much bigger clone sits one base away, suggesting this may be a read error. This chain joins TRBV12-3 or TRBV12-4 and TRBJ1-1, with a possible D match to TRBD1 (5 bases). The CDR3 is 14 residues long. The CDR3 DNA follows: TGTGCCAGCAGTTTTGGGGGGGTGAACACTGAAGCTCTCTTT. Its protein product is CASSFGGVNTEALF.

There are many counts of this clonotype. CDR3 DNA: TGTGCCAGCAGACGACAGGGGGTAAGCGAGCAGTACTTC. The encoded protein is CASRRQGVSEQYF. The chain has TRBV6-5 and TRBJ2-7; TRBD1 aligns across 9 bases. CDR1 is MNHEY and CDR2 is SVGAGI in the germline V gene. The CDR3 contains 13 residues. The V gene end was trimmed by 6 bases and the J gene end by 6 bases; junction bases not matched to a gene: 6.

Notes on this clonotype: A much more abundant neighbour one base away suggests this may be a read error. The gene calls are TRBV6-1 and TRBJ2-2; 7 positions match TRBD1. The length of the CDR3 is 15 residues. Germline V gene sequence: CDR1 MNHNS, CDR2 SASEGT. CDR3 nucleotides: TGTGCCAGCAGTGGGCAGGGACAGAACACCGGGGAGCTGCTTTTT. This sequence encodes CASSGQGQNTGELLF.

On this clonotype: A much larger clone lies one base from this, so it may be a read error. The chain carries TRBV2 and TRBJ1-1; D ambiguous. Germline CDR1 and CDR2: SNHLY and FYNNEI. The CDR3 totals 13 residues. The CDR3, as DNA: TGTGCCAGCAGTCCCGACATGAACACTGAAGCTCTCTTT. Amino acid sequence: CASSPDMNTEALF.

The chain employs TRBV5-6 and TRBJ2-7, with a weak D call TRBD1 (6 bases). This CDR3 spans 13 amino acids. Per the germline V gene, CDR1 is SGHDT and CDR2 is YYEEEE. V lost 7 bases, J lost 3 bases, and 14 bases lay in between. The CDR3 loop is CASGTGTNYEQYF. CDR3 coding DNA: TGTGCCAGCGGAACCGGGACAAACTACGAGCAGTACTTC.

The chain's CDR3 is CASSLGREEGDTQYF. DNA for the CDR3: TGTGCCAGCAGTTTGGGGCGGGAGGAGGGAGATACGCAGTATTTT. This chain joins TRBV28 and TRBJ2-3, with 8 positions matching TRBD2. The CDR3 sequence is 15 residues long. The ends lost 3 bases at V and 5 bases at J; junction bases unmatched: 7. The V gene's germline CDR1 is MDHEN and CDR2 SYDVKM.

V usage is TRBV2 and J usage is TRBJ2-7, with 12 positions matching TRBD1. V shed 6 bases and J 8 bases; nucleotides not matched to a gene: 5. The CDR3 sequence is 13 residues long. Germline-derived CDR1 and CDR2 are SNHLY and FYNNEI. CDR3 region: CASSSGTGGKQYF. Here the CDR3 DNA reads TGTGCCAGCAGCTCCGGGACAGGGGGCAAGCAGTACTTC. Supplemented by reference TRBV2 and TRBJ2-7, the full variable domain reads EPEVTQTPSHQVTQMGQEVILRCVPISNHLYFYWYRQILGQKVEFLVSFYNNEISEKSEIFDDQFSVERPDGSNFTLKIRSTKLEDSAMYFCASSSGTGGKQYFGPGTRLTVT.

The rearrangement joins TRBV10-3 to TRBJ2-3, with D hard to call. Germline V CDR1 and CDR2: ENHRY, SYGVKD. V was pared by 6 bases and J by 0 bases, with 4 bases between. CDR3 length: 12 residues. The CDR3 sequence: CAISRSTDTQYF. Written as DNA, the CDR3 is TGTGCCATCAGCCGTAGCACAGATACGCAGTATTTT.